This T cell receptor beta chain was profiled in a study of blood T cell repertoires in COVID-19. Study-level background: Donors in the United States, Italy and Spain gave samples during acute or convalescent COVID-19. Sources were T cells, B-cell-depleted T cells, or PBMCs; the material itself was cDNA or gDNA.

Sequencing was performed with immunoSEQ multiplex PCR; in TCRdb, only in-frame clones are kept and a portion is missing. The sample has 150,000 to 200,000 clones; about 83% are singletons. V lost 9 bases and J lost 7, with 5 bases in between. The CDR3 extends over 9 amino acids. The germline V gene encodes CDR1 KGHDR and CDR2 SFDVKD. The receptor comes from a man younger than 30 with active or convalescent COVID-19. The sequencing sample was made of peripheral blood. V and J are TRBV24-1 and TRBJ2-5; a weak D match, TRBD2 (5 bases). This CDR3 is CATEGTQYF. CDR3 in DNA: TGTGCCACCGAGGGGACCCAGTACTTC.